The 18 T cell receptor beta chains below were found in one sample sequenced in a study of CD8 T cells in Susac syndrome. When the RNA was reverse transcribed, random hexamers were used with an input of about 0.5 to 1 ug. TCRdb called the immunoSEQ multiplex PCR reads again in MiXCR, with one record for every CDR3 protein. The sample includes 130,000 to 150,000 distinct CDR3 sequences, around 95% of them seen just once. The specimen was CD4+ T cells from PBMCs. All receptors come from a human donor with Susac syndrome.

This chain links TRBV23-1 with TRBJ1-1; D is unresolved. TRBV23-1 has ORF status, its function being uncertain. Trimming pared 8 bases from V and 0 bases from J, leaving 13 bases between. The CDR3 is made up of 14 amino acids. The CDR3 DNA follows: TGCGCCAGCCCCCTGACGGTTATGAACACTGAAGCTTTCTTT. This gives the protein CASPLTVMNTEAFF.

V and J are TRBV4-2 and TRBJ2-1; 8 positions agree with TRBD1. The CDR3 spans 14 residues. J lost 6 bases, V lost 1 base, and 2 bases had no gene match. Germline CDR1 reads LGHNA; CDR2 reads YNFKEQ. The CDR3 DNA reads as TGTGCCAGCAGCCAAGTCGACAGGGGCAATGAGCAGTTCTTC. Translated: CASSQVDRGNEQFF.

The chain carries TRBV19 and TRBJ1-2; a possible D gene is TRBD1 (5 bases). Germline loops: CDR1 LNHDA, CDR2 SQIVND (reference sequence). The CDR3 loop spans 15 amino acids. With 5 bases removed from V and 7 bases from J, the gap between germline ends came to 20 bases. CDR3 region: CASSPTGTASSGYTF. CDR3 nucleotide sequence: TGTGCCAGTAGTCCAACCGGGACCGCAAGCTCTGGCTACACCTTC.

The chain recombines TRBV28 with TRBJ2-3, with TRBD2 identical over 9 bases. Trimming at V came to 5 bases and at J to 0 bases, leaving 9 bases not matched to a gene. The germline V gene has CDR1 MDHEN and CDR2 SYDVKM. This CDR3 is built from 17 residues. This chain's CDR3 is CASSDPRGLASTDTQYF. DNA for the CDR3: TGTGCCAGCAGTGACCCCCGCGGACTAGCGAGCACAGATACGCAGTATTTT.

CDR3 amino acids: CASSQGGSIDTQYF. DNA for the CDR3: TGCGCCAGCAGCCAAGGGGGGTCCATAGATACGCAGTATTTT. This chain uses TRBV4-1 with TRBJ2-3; D could derive from TRBD1 or TRBD2 (5 bases each). This CDR3 comprises 14 residues. Trimming stripped 1 base from V and 5 bases from J, with 10 bases between. Germline assignment: CDR1 MGHRA and CDR2 YSYEKL.

Written as DNA, the CDR3 is TGTGCCAGCAGTTCCCCCTATCAGCCCCAGCATTTT. Protein sequence: CASSSPYQPQHF. The chain uses TRBV28 and TRBJ1-5; D remains ambiguous. From germline, CDR1 is MDHEN and CDR2 SYDVKM. The V end was cut by 4 bases, the J end by 5 bases, with 6 bases between. This CDR3 is built from 12 residues.

This chain uses TRBV20-1 with TRBJ2-4; TRBD2 matches at 11 bases. Per germline, CDR1 DFQATT and CDR2 SNEGSKA (reference sequence). After removal of 4 bases from V and 8 bases from J, the junction contained 7 bases not matched to a gene. The CDR3 spans 14 residues. The CDR3 here is CSAIAGGPRDIQYF. CDR3 bases: TGCAGTGCTATAGCGGGAGGGCCGAGGGACATTCAGTACTTC.

CDR3 sequence (DNA): TGTGCCAGCAGTTTTGGACAGGCGGGTGGCTACACCTTC. Amino acid sequence: CASSFGQAGGYTF. This chain uses TRBV12-3 or TRBV12-4 with TRBJ1-2; 7 bases map to TRBD1. CDR3 length: 13 residues. J was trimmed by 7 bases and V by 3 bases; bases with no gene match: 5.

The V and J genes are TRBV12-3 or TRBV12-4 and TRBJ1-1, with 8 bases that match TRBD1. This CDR3 contains 14 residues. The ends lost 5 bases at V and 6 bases at J; junction bases unmatched: 8. This chain's CDR3 is CASSPGGSQAEAFF. The CDR3 DNA reads as TGTGCCAGCAGTCCAGGGGGCTCGCAGGCTGAAGCTTTCTTT.

This sequence joins TRBV10-3 and TRBJ1-2, with no clear D. CDR3 length: 14 amino acids. The germline V gene has CDR1 ENHRY and CDR2 SYGVKD. V was pared by 0 bases and J by 2 bases, with 7 bases between. CDR3 coding DNA: TGTGCCATCAGTGAGTCGGCGGGGAACTATGGCTACACCTTC. This gives the protein CAISESAGNYGYTF.

The rearrangement uses TRBV28 and TRBJ2-3; D may be TRBD2 (6 bases). This CDR3 is built from 16 residues. V was trimmed by 4 bases and J by 2 bases, leaving 16 bases between them. Germline-derived CDR1 and CDR2 are MDHEN and SYDVKM. CDR3 residues: CASSYGAGPNTDTQYF. CDR3 nucleotide sequence: TGTGCCAGCAGTTACGGGGCGGGACCTAACACAGATACGCAGTATTTT.

This clonotype has a single count. The chain links TRBV11-2 to TRBJ2-7, with TRBD1 identical over 7 bases. CDR1 is SGHAT, CDR2 FQNNGV, per germline. The CDR3 runs 15 residues. V lost 0 bases and J lost 5; bases outside the gene matches: 7. In nucleotides, the CDR3 is TGTGCCAGCAGCTTAGACTGGACAGGCCCCCACGAGCAGTACTTC. This translates into CASSLDWTGPHEQYF.

This chain connects TRBV11-2 to TRBJ1-5; no firm D call. V was clipped by 0 bases and J by 1 base, with 13 bases between them. Germline CDR1 SGHAT, CDR2 FQNNGV. The CDR3 covers 17 residues. The CDR3 nucleotides are TGTGCCAGCAGCTTAGAGGGTCGGGTGGGAAGCAATCAGCCCCAGCATTTT. It is translated as CASSLEGRVGSNQPQHF.

The V and J genes are TRBV6-1 and TRBJ2-7; TRBD2 agrees at 8 bases. J was trimmed by 5 bases and V by 3 bases; bases with no gene match: 6. Germline V gene data show CDR1 as MNHNS and CDR2 as SASEGT. CDR3 size: 14 residues. This chain's CDR3 is CASSDLGLDHEQYF. The CDR3 DNA sequence: TGTGCCAGCAGTGATTTGGGACTAGACCACGAGCAGTACTTC.

The chain combines TRBV12-3 or TRBV12-4 with TRBJ1-5, with 8 bases lining up with TRBD1. The V gene end was trimmed by 5 bases and the J gene end by 2 bases; junction bases not matched to a gene: 2. The CDR3 spans 14 residues. CDR3 loop: CASSPTGGNQPQHF. In DNA form, the CDR3 reads TGTGCCAGCAGTCCGACAGGGGGCAATCAGCCCCAGCATTTT.

The chain uses TRBV20-1 and TRBJ2-2, with TRBD2 as a possible D gene (5 bases). The CDR3 totals 14 residues. Between the trimmed V and J ends, which lost 6 bases and 0 bases, there was a span of 11 bases. Germline V gives CDR1 DFQATT, CDR2 SNEGSKA (reference sequence). As DNA, the CDR3 is TGCAGTGCCGCCCTGCGGGCGAACACCGGGGAGCTGTTTTTT. It yields the protein CSAALRANTGELFF.

This chain joins TRBV5-4 and TRBJ1-4; D is perhaps TRBD1 (6 bases). Trimming pared 4 bases from V and 5 bases from J, leaving 15 bases between. CDR3 length equals 15 residues. CDR1 is SGHNT and CDR2 is YYREEE in the germline V gene (reference sequence). DNA for the CDR3: TGTGCCAGCAGCCCGATGGCAGGGGCCAATGAAAAACTGTTTTTT. This translates into CASSPMAGANEKLFF.

The gene calls are TRBV5-4 and TRBJ2-7; D tentatively fits TRBD1 or TRBD2 (5 bases each). The V and J ends lost 3 bases and 0 bases respectively, with 13 bases between them. The CDR3 is 15 amino acids. Germline CDR1 is SGHNT and CDR2 is YYREEE (reference sequence). The CDR3 bases are TGTGCCAGCAGCTCCCGGGACGGGAACTCCTACGAGCAGTACTTC. Protein sequence: CASSSRDGNSYEQYF.